The 26 T cell receptor beta chains presented below share a single source sample, sequenced in a study of cytomegalovirus exposure and HLA in healthy donors (dated by TCRdb to the late 2010s). The library relied on the immunoSEQ multiplex PCR assay. The multiplex PCR relied on a mix of 60 forward primers for TCR Vbeta segments and 13 reverse primers for TCR Jbeta segments. As stored in TCRdb, this immuneACCESS dataset retains in-frame rearrangements with V and J assigned. A fraction of the clones does not appear; measured against another copy, unresolved V genes explain less than half of the discrepancy, and the remainder lacks a known reason. The sample table records 210,000 or so clones; 75% to 80% of these occur just once. The ten most abundant clones make up 1.5% to 2% of the sample. The sample comprised PBMCs. All receptors come from a man between 18 and 29 years old in good health and CMV-seronegative.

V usage is TRBV6-1 and J usage is TRBJ2-7; 7 bases fit TRBD1. With 5 bases clipped from V and 7 bases from J, the junction kept 8 bases outside the gene matches. The CDR3 loop spans 13 amino acids. Per the germline V gene, CDR1 is MNHNS and CDR2 is SASEGT. CDR3 DNA: TGTGCCAGCAGTAATCGACAGGGTAGGGAGCAGTACTTC. Its translation: CASSNRQGREQYF.

This clone was seen only once. V usage is TRBV7-3 and J usage is TRBJ2-7, with 9 bases that match TRBD1. The ends lost 4 bases at V and 5 bases at J; junction bases unmatched: 3. Germline V gives CDR1 SGHTA, CDR2 FQGTGA. This CDR3 is 13 amino acids long. CDR3 nucleotides: TGTGCCAGCAGCTCTTGGGACAGGGACGAGCAGTACTTC. It translates to CASSSWDRDEQYF.

This clone is a singleton in its sample. The chain uses TRBV7-2 and TRBJ2-2; TRBD2 matches 12 bases. The CDR3 consists of 17 residues. The V gene end was trimmed by 2 bases and the J gene end by 3 bases; junction bases not matched to a gene: 4. Germline values: CDR1 SGHTA, CDR2 FQGNSA. CDR3 protein: CASSLPSGGADTGELFF. In nucleotides, the CDR3 is TGTGCCAGCAGCTTACCTAGCGGGGGGGCGGACACCGGGGAGCTGTTTTTT.

The rearrangement uses TRBV6-5 and TRBJ2-1; 9 bases agree with TRBD1. This CDR3 is built from 15 residues. V shed 2 bases and J 5 bases; nucleotides not matched to a gene: 4. Germline assignment: CDR1 MNHEY and CDR2 SVGAGI. The chain's CDR3 is CASSYRDRENNEQFF. The CDR3 DNA reads as TGTGCCAGCAGTTACAGGGACAGGGAGAACAATGAGCAGTTCTTC.

The chain carries TRBV30 and TRBJ2-5; TRBD1 matches at 11 bases. CDR3 size: 14 residues. Per the germline V gene, CDR1 is GTSNPN and CDR2 is SVGIG (reference sequence). V was clipped by 4 bases and J by 4 bases; unmatched bases: 5. The CDR3 reads CAWNSGTGGETQYF. The CDR3 nucleotides are TGTGCCTGGAACTCAGGGACAGGGGGAGAGACCCAGTACTTC. The full variable domain, rest sourced from reference TRBV30 and TRBJ2-5, is SQTIHQWPATLVQPVGSPLSLECTVEGTSNPNLYWYRQAAGRGLQLLFYSVGIGQISSEVPQNLSASRPQDRQFILSSKKLLLSDSGFYLCAWNSGTGGETQYFGPGTRLLVL.

The rearrangement joins TRBV6-6 to TRBJ1-5; the D gene is possibly TRBD1 (6 bases). Germline values: CDR1 MNHNY, CDR2 SVGAGI (reference sequence). Trimming removed 2 bases at V and 1 base at J, with 9 bases between. CDR3 length: 15 amino acids. CDR3 loop: CASSYQTGSNQPQHF. The CDR3 region has the DNA TGTGCCAGCAGTTACCAGACAGGAAGCAATCAGCCCCAGCATTTT.

CDR3 residues: CASSPGTDNYNEQFF. The CDR3 DNA is TGTGCCAGTAGTCCCGGGACAGATAATTACAATGAGCAGTTCTTC. The chain is built from TRBV19 and TRBJ2-1; 7 bases map to TRBD1. There are 15 residues in the CDR3. CDR1 is LNHDA and CDR2 is SQIVND in the germline V gene (reference sequence). V shed 5 bases and J 4 bases; nucleotides not matched to a gene: 8.

The chain recombines TRBV19 with TRBJ2-1, with TRBD1 as a possible D gene (5 bases). V was clipped by 3 bases and J by 10 bases, with 16 bases between them. Germline assignment: CDR1 LNHDA and CDR2 SQIVND (reference sequence). There are 14 residues in the CDR3. CDR3 sequence (DNA): TGTGCCAGTAGTATTGGGGCAGGGATGGGGGAGCAGTTCTTC. It yields the protein CASSIGAGMGEQFF.

In this sample, this clone turned up once. The CDR3 here is CASSYAGGNTEAFF. CDR3 sequence (DNA): TGTGCCAGTAGTTATGCGGGGGGGAACACTGAAGCTTTCTTT. The gene calls are TRBV19 and TRBJ1-1; the D gene is possibly TRBD1 (5 bases). The germline V and J ends were trimmed by 5 bases and 1 base, with 11 bases remaining between them. This CDR3 spans 14 amino acids. The germline CDR1 and CDR2 sequences are LNHDA and SQIVND (reference sequence).

About this clone itself: Other DNA sequences in this specimen translate into the identical CDR3. The chain employs TRBV9 and TRBJ2-7; 12 nucleotides agree with TRBD2. The CDR3 has 14 amino acids. Unmatched junction bases numbered 1, after V lost 3 bases and J lost 3 bases. Germline V gene sequence: CDR1 SGDLS, CDR2 YYNGEE. The CDR3: CASSGGLAGYEQYF. The DNA for the CDR3 is TGTGCCAGCAGCGGGGGACTAGCGGGCTACGAGCAGTACTTC.

The chain has TRBV27 and TRBJ2-2; possible D gene TRBD1, 5 bases. The germline CDR1 and CDR2 sequences are MNHEY and SMNVEV (reference sequence). Trimming shortened V by 6 bases and J by 2 bases, and 7 bases separated the two germline ends. The CDR3 spans 13 residues. CDR3 sequence reads: CASRRGNTGELFF. Written as DNA, the CDR3 is TGTGCCAGCAGAAGGGGCAACACCGGGGAGCTGTTTTTT.

CDR3 residues: CASSFGTGMSYEQYF. CDR3 nucleotide sequence: TGTGCCAGCTCCTTCGGGACAGGGATGTCCTACGAGCAGTACTTC. The chain uses TRBV18 and TRBJ2-7, with 9 nucleotides matching TRBD1. Trimming at V came to 6 bases and at J to 1 base, leaving 7 bases not matched to a gene. The CDR3 spans 15 residues. CDR1 is KGHSH and CDR2 is LQKENI in the germline V gene.

Only one count was recorded for this clone. The chain recombines TRBV28 with TRBJ2-1; D gene unclear. V was shortened by 4 bases and J by 0 bases, with 10 bases between the two germline ends. CDR1 and CDR2 from the germline V gene are MDHEN and SYDVKM. CDR3 size: 15 residues. CDR3: CASSYDWNSYNEQFF. CDR3 coding DNA: TGTGCCAGCAGTTACGACTGGAACTCCTACAATGAGCAGTTCTTC.

The rearrangement joins TRBV5-8 to TRBJ2-1; 10 bases align to TRBD2. Losses at the gene ends were 4 bases for V and 6 bases for J; bases not matched to a gene: 10. CDR1 SGHTS and CDR2 YDEGEE come from the germline V gene. The CDR3 has 16 amino acids. CDR3 region: CASSPLSGRAINEQFF. The CDR3 DNA reads as TGTGCCAGCAGCCCCCTCAGCGGGAGGGCTATCAATGAGCAGTTCTTC.

DNA of the CDR3: TGTGCCAGCAGCTTACGCCGGACTCCGGGATGGAATGAGCAGTTCTTC. Its translation: CASSLRRTPGWNEQFF. The genes are TRBV5-6 and TRBJ2-1; possible D gene TRBD2, 5 bases. This CDR3 contains 16 residues. Germline CDR1 is SGHDT and CDR2 is YYEEEE. The V gene lost 2 bases and the J gene lost 7 bases, with 19 bases spanning the gap.

V gene TRBV11-3 combines with J gene TRBJ2-7; the match to TRBD1 covers 9 bases. V lost 5 bases to trimming and J lost 4 bases; unmatched junction nucleotides: 9. Looked up from germline, CDR1 is SGHNT and CDR2 is YENEEA. The CDR3 is made up of 15 amino acids. The CDR3 bases are TGTGCCAGCAGCACGACCGGGACAGGGCCTTACGAGCAGTACTTC. Translation gives CASSTTGTGPYEQYF.

This clone came up a few times. The chain combines TRBV28 with TRBJ1-5; 7 bases agree with TRBD1. V lost 8 bases, J lost 1 base, and 11 bases stayed unmatched. There are 16 residues in the CDR3. Germline V gene data show CDR1 as MDHEN and CDR2 as SYDVKM. The CDR3: CASLRQGLLSNQPQHF. The CDR3 region has the DNA TGTGCCAGCCTCAGACAGGGCCTCCTAAGCAATCAGCCCCAGCATTTT.

V gene TRBV7-2 combines with J gene TRBJ1-1; D is possibly TRBD1 (6 bases). V was shortened by 5 bases and J by 4 bases, with 17 bases between the two germline ends. CDR3 size: 15 residues. Looked up from germline, CDR1 is SGHTA and CDR2 is FQGNSA. CDR3 DNA sequence: TGTGCCAGCAGCGCACGCTGGGGCAGGGGCACTGAAGCTTTCTTT. It encodes CASSARWGRGTEAFF.

The rearrangement joins TRBV27 to TRBJ2-2; 9 bases are shared with TRBD1. The V gene end was trimmed by 4 bases and the J gene end by 6 bases; junction bases not matched to a gene: 9. Germline V gene sequence: CDR1 MNHEY, CDR2 SMNVEV (reference sequence). This CDR3 contains 16 residues. CDR3 loop: CASSSRQGGFAGELFF. CDR3 bases: TGTGCCAGCAGTTCCCGACAGGGGGGGTTCGCCGGGGAGCTGTTTTTT.

The chain has TRBV28 and TRBJ2-5, with a weak D call TRBD1 (6 bases). Per the germline V gene, CDR1 is MDHEN and CDR2 is SYDVKM. The V end was cut by 5 bases, the J end by 0 bases, with 28 bases between. This CDR3 spans 20 amino acids. CDR3 in DNA: TGTGCCAGCAGTGCCCCCTTGGCAGGCCGCTCAGGGGAGTACCAAGAGACCCAGTACTTC. Translating it yields CASSAPLAGRSGEYQETQYF.

J is TRBJ2-7 and V is TRBV28; maybe TRBD2 (6 bases). Germline CDR1 and CDR2: MDHEN and SYDVKM. The V end lost 11 bases, the J end lost 3 bases, and 14 bases lay between the germline ends. This CDR3 has 12 residues. CDR3 loop: CAVNGGNYEQYF. CDR3 nucleotides: TGTGCCGTGAATGGGGGGAACTACGAGCAGTACTTC.

The chain carries TRBV13 and TRBJ1-3; 8 nucleotides match TRBD1. The CDR3 extends over 15 amino acids. Germline assignment: CDR1 PRHDT and CDR2 FYEKMQ (reference sequence). With 5 bases clipped from V and 0 bases from J, the junction kept 3 bases outside the gene matches. The CDR3: CASSPDRASGNTIYF. The DNA of the CDR3 is TGTGCCAGCAGCCCGGACAGGGCCTCTGGAAACACCATATATTTT.

The chain links TRBV7-9 to TRBJ1-1; tentative D call: TRBD1 (5 bases). The V end lost 1 base, the J end lost 6 bases, and 12 bases lay between the germline ends. The V gene's germline CDR1 is SEHNR and CDR2 FQNEAQ (reference sequence). The CDR3 extends over 14 amino acids. The CDR3 region is CASSLGVGVPEAFF. CDR3 DNA sequence: TGTGCCAGCAGCTTAGGGGTAGGGGTCCCTGAAGCTTTCTTT.

This chain links TRBV9 with TRBJ2-5; 8 bases align to TRBD2. The J segment lost 5 bases and the V segment lost 0 bases, leaving 12 bases of the junction unmatched. The CDR3 totals 17 residues. CDR1 SGDLS and CDR2 YYNGEE come from the germline V gene. CDR3 sequence reads: CASSVASGGGSAETQYF. Written as DNA, the CDR3 is TGTGCCAGCAGCGTAGCCTCCGGGGGGGGGAGCGCGGAGACCCAGTACTTC.

This chain joins TRBV5-4 and TRBJ2-7; possibly TRBD1 for D (5 bases). The CDR3 extends over 14 amino acids. Germline V gene lookup returns CDR1 SGHNT and CDR2 YYREEE (reference sequence). V lost 10 bases and J lost 1, with 18 bases in between. In DNA form, the CDR3 reads TGTGCCTTCTCCCTCGACAGCCCTTCCTACGAGCAGTACTTC. Its translation is CAFSLDSPSYEQYF.

V is TRBV28 and J is TRBJ1-4; no firm D call. CDR1 MDHEN and CDR2 SYDVKM come from the germline V gene. This CDR3 contains 11 residues. V lost 3 bases and J 8 bases, leaving 4 bases between the germline ends. The CDR3 DNA sequence: TGTGCCAGCAGTTTCGAGGAAAAACTGTTTTTT. It is translated as CASSFEEKLFF.